The clone carrying this TCR beta chain was recorded at least ten times. The sample comes from a study of blood T cell repertoires in COVID-19. Turning to the study itself: Samples representing acute and convalescent COVID-19 were sourced from the United States, Italy and Spain.

The CDR3 consists of 14 residues. Germline CDR1 reads MGHDK; CDR2 reads SYGVNS. Trimming cost V 4 bases and J 2 bases, with 9 bases left between them. Measured with immunoSEQ multiplex PCR; TCRdb has only the in-frame clones, and not every one. The table records about 300,000 clones, roughly 89% of them present only once. Sequencing used PBMCs or T cells enriched from blood (not recorded which). V and J are TRBV25-1 and TRBJ1-5; D may be TRBD1 (5 bases). The clonotype was recovered from a woman between 50 and 59 years old who had been exposed to COVID-19. CDR3 in amino acids: CASSGARGNQPQHF. Here the CDR3 DNA reads TGTGCCAGCAGTGGGGCCAGGGGCAATCAGCCCCAGCATTTT.